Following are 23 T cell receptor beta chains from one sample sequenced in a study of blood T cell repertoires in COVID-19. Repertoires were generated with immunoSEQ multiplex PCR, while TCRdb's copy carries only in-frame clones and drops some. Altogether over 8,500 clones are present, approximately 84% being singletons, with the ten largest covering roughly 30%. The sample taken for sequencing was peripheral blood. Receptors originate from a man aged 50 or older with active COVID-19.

This chain's CDR3 is CASSQIFTGGVDEQFF. In DNA, the CDR3 is TGTGCCAGCAGCCAAATCTTCACAGGGGGTGTCGATGAGCAGTTCTTC. This chain links TRBV27 with TRBJ2-1; 8 nucleotides line up with TRBD1. The CDR3 extends over 16 amino acids. V shed 6 bases and J 8 bases; nucleotides not matched to a gene: 15. The germline gives CDR1 MNHEY, CDR2 SMNVEV (reference sequence).

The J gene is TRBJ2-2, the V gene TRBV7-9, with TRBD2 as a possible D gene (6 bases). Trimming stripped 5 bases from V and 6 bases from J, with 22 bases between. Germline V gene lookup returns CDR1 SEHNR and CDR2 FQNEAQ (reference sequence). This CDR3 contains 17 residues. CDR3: CASSPPIAGRVPGELFF. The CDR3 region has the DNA TGTGCCAGCAGCCCCCCAATTGCGGGAAGGGTTCCCGGGGAGCTGTTTTTT.

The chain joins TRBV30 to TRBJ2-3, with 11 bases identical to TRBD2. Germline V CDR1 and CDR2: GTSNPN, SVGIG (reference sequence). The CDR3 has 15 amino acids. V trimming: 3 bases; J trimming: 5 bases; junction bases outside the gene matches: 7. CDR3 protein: CAWSGTSGGIDTQYF. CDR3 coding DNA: TGTGCCTGGAGCGGCACTAGCGGGGGTATAGATACGCAGTATTTT.

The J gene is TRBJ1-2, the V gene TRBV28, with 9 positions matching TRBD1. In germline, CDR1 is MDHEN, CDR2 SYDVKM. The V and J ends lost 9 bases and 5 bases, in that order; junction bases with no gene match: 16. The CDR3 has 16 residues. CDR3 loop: CASSGPRDREPYGYTF. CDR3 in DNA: TGTGCCAGTTCCGGACCCAGGGACAGGGAGCCGTATGGCTACACCTTC.

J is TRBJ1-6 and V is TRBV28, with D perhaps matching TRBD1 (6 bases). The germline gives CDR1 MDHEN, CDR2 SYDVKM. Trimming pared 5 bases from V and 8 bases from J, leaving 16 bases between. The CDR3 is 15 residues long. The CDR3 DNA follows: TGTGCCAGCAGTCCTACAGGGTTGGGCGATTCACCCCTCCACTTT. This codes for CASSPTGLGDSPLHF.

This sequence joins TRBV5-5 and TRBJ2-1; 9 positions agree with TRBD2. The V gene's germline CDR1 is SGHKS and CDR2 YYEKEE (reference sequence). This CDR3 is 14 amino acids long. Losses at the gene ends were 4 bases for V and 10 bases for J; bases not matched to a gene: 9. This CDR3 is CASSEDIAGVEQFF. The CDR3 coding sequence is TGTGCCAGCAGCGAAGATATAGCGGGAGTGGAGCAGTTCTTC.

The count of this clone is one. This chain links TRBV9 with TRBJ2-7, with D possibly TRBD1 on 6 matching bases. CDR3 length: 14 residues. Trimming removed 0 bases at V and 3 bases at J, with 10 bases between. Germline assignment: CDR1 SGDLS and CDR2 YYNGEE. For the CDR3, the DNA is TGTGCCAGCAGCGTAGAGGGGGAGAGCTACGAGCAGTACTTC. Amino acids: CASSVEGESYEQYF.

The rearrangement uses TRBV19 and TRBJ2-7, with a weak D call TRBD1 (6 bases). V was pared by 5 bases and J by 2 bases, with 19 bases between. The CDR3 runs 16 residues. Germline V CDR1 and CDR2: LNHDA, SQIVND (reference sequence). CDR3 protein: CASSPSSRTETYEQYF. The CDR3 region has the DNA TGTGCCAGTAGTCCCTCTAGTCGGACAGAAACCTACGAGCAGTACTTC.

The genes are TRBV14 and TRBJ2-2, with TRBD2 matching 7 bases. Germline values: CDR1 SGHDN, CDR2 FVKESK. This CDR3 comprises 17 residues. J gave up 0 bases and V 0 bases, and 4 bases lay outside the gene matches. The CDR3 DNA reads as TGTGCCAGCAGCCAAGATCTGCTAGCGGCGAACACCGGGGAGCTGTTTTTT. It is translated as CASSQDLLAANTGELFF.

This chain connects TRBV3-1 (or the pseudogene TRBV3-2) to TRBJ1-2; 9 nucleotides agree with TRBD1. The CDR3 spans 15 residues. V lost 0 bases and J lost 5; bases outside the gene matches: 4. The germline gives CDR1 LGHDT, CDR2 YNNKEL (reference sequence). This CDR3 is CASSQEPGQGYGYTF. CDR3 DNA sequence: TGTGCCAGCAGCCAAGAGCCGGGACAGGGTTATGGCTACACCTTC.

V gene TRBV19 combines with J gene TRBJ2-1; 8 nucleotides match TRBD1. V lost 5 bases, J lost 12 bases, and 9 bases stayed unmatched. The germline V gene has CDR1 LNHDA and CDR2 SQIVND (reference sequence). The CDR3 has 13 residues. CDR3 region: CASSSRDRSGQFF. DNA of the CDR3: TGTGCCAGTAGTTCCCGGGACAGGTCGGGGCAGTTCTTC.

Here the CDR3 DNA reads TGTGCCAGCAGTTTATGGACAGGGGCGGAGGAGCTGTTTTTT. It codes for CASSLWTGAEELFF. The rearrangement uses TRBV27 and TRBJ2-2, with TRBD1 matching over 9 bases. The germline V gene has CDR1 MNHEY and CDR2 SMNVEV (reference sequence). The J segment lost 10 bases and the V segment lost 1 base, leaving 4 bases of the junction unmatched. The length of the CDR3 is 14 residues.

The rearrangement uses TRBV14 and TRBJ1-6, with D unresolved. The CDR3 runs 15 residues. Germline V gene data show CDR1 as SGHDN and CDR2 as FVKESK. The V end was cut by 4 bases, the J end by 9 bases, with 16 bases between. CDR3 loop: CASSRGPVGSSPLHF. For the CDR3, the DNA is TGTGCCAGCAGCCGAGGACCGGTGGGGAGTTCACCCCTCCACTTT.

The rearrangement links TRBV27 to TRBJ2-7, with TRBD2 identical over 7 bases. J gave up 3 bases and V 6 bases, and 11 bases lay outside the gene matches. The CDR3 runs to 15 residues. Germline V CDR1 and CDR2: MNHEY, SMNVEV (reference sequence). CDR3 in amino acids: CASSLGGAGDYEQYF. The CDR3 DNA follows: TGTGCCAGCAGCTTGGGAGGGGCAGGTGACTACGAGCAGTACTTC.

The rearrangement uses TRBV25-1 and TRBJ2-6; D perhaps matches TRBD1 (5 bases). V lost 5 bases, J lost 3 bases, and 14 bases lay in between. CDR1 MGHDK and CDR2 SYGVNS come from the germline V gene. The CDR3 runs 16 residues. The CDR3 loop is CASSRNRTLGANVLTF. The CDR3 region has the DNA TGTGCCAGCAGTCGGAACAGGACCCTTGGGGCCAACGTCCTGACTTTC.

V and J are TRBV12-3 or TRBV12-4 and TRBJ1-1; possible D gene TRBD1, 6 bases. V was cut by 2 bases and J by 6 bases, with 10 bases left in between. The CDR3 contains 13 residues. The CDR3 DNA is TGTGCCAGCAGTTTAACAGGGTTCGCTGAAGCTTTCTTT. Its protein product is CASSLTGFAEAFF.

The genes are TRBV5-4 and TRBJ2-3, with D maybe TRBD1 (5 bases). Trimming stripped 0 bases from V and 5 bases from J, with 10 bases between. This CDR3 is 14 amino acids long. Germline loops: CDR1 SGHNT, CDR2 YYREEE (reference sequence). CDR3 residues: CASSLEGARDTQYF. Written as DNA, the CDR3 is TGTGCCAGCAGCTTGGAAGGGGCGAGAGATACGCAGTATTTT.

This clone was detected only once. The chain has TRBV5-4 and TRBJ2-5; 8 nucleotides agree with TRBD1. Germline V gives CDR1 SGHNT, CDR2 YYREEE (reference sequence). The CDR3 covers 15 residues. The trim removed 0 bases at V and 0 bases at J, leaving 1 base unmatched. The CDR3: CASSLGTGNQETQYF. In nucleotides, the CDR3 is TGTGCCAGCAGCTTGGGGACAGGGAACCAAGAGACCCAGTACTTC.

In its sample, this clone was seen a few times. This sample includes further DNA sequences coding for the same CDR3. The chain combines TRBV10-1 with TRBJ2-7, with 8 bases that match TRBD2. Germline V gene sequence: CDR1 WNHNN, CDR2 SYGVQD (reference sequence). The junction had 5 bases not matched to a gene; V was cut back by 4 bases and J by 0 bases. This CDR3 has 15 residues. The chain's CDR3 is CASSAGLAGSYEQYF. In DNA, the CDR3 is TGCGCCAGCAGTGCAGGACTAGCTGGCTCCTACGAGCAGTACTTC.

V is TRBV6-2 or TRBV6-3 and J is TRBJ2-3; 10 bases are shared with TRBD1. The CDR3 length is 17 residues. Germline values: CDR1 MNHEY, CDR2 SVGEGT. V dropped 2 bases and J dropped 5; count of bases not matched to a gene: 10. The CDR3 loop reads CASSYPPGQGLGDTQYF. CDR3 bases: TGTGCCAGCAGTTACCCACCGGGACAGGGGTTAGGAGATACGCAGTATTTT.

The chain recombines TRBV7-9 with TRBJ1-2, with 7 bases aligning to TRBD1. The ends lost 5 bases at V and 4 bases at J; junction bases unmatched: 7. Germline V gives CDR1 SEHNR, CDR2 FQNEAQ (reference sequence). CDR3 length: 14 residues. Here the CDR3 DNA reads TGTGCCAGCAGCCCGACGGGACAGTTCTATGGCTACACCTTC. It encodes CASSPTGQFYGYTF.

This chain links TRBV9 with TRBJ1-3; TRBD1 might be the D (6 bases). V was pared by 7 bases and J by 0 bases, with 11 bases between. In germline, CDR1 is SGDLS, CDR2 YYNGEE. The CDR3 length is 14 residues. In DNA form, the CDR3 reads TGTGCCAGCTCCGGGGGGCTCTCTGGAAACACCATATATTTT. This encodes CASSGGLSGNTIYF.

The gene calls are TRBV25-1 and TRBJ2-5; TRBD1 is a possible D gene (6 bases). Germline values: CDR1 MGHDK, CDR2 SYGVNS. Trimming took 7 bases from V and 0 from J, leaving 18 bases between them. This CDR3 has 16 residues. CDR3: CASKPSRDTYQETQYF. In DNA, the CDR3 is TGTGCCAGCAAGCCCTCCCGGGACACATACCAAGAGACCCAGTACTTC.